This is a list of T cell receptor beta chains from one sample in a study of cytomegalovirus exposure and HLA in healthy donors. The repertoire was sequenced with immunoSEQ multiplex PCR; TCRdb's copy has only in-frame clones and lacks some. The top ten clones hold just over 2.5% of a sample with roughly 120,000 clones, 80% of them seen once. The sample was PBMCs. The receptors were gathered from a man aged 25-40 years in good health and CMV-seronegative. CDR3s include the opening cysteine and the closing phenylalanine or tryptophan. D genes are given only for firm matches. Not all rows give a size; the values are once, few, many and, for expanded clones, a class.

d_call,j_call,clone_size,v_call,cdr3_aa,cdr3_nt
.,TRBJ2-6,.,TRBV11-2,CASSFSSSSGANVLTF,TGTGCCAGCAGCTTTTCTAGTAGCTCTGGGGCCAACGTCCTGACTTTC
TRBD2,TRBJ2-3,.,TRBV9,CASWGAGGCRISTDTQYF,TGTGCCAGCTGGGGAGCGGGAGGTTGCAGGATTAGCACAGATACGCAGTATTTT
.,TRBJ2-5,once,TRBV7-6,CASSLIRAQETQYF,TGTGCCAGCAGCTTAATCAGGGCCCAAGAGACCCAGTACTTC
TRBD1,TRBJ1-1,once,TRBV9,CASSVGGQGSEAFF,TGTGCCAGCAGCGTAGGGGGACAGGGCTCTGAAGCTTTCTTT
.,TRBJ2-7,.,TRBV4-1,CASSQDRVLFYEQYF,TGCGCCAGCAGCCAGGACAGAGTCCTATTCTACGAGCAGTACTTC
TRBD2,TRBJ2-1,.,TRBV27,CASSPGTSGSNEQFF,TGTGCCAGCAGTCCCGGGACTAGCGGGAGCAATGAGCAGTTCTTC
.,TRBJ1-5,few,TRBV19,CASTLFPQVASNQPQHF,TGTGCCAGTACCTTATTCCCACAGGTCGCTAGCAATCAGCCCCAGCATTTT
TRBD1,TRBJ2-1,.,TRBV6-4,CASSSQGSSYNEQFF,TGTGCCAGCAGTTCACAGGGGAGCTCCTACAATGAGCAGTTCTTC
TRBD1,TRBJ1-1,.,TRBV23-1,CASSRRDRGLPCRTEAFF,TGCGCCAGCAGTCGGAGAGACAGGGGCCTCCCTTGTCGCACTGAAGCTTTCTTT
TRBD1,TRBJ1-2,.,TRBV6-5,CASSRGQGSSYGYPF,TGTGCCAGCAGCCGGGGACAGGGGTCCTCCTATGGCTACCCCTTC
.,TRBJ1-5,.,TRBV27,CASSPDGESQPQHF,TGTGCCAGCAGTCCGGACGGGGAGAGTCAGCCCCAGCATTTT
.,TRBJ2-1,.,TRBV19,CASSRDIYNGQFF,TGTGCCAGCTCCCGGGACATCTACAATGGGCAGTTCTTC
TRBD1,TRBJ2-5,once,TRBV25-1,CASSPQGGQETQYF,TGTGCCAGCAGTCCACAGGGGGGTCAAGAGACCCAGTACTTC
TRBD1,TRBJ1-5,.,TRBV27,CASTPLRGRGIDQPQHF,TGTGCCAGCACCCCCCTCCGGGGCAGGGGGATTGATCAGCCCCAGCATTTT
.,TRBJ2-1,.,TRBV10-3,CAISESSGGAVQFF,TGTGCCATCAGTGAGTCGTCCGGGGGAGCGGTGCAGTTCTTC
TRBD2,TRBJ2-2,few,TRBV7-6,CASSFAGVNTGELFF,TGTGCCAGCAGCTTTGCGGGAGTGAACACCGGGGAGCTGTTTTTT
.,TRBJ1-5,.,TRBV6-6,CASSSQGFAPQHF,TGTGCCAGCAGTTCGCAGGGTTTCGCGCCCCAGCATTTT
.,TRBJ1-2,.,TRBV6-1,CASSGSDSYGYPF,TGTGCCAGCAGTGGGTCCGATAGCTATGGCTACCCCTTC